The 5 T cell receptor beta chains below all came from one sample that was sequenced in a study of T cell responses to AZD1222 COVID-19 vaccine. TCRdb's copy holds only in-frame clones and misses some; the assay was immunoSEQ multiplex PCR. The sample shows 150,000 to 190,000 clones, approximately 91% of them seen only once. The sequenced sample was peripheral blood, obtained 28 days after the second AZD1222 dose. The source of these receptors is an adult who received the AZD1222 COVID-19 vaccine.

The chain couples TRBV3-1 (or the pseudogene TRBV3-2) to TRBJ1-2; no clear D. V was pared by 1 base and J by 1 base, with 10 bases between. The germline V gene has CDR1 LGHDT and CDR2 YNNKEL (reference sequence). CDR3 length: 15 amino acids. The CDR3: CASSQAHIYNYGYTF. The CDR3 coding sequence is TGTGCCAGCAGCCAAGCTCACATCTATAACTATGGCTACACCTTC.

This chain connects TRBV5-1 to TRBJ2-4, with TRBD1 as a possible D gene (6 bases). Between the trimmed V and J ends, which lost 5 bases and 5 bases, there was a span of 11 bases. This CDR3 has 13 amino acids. The germline V gene has CDR1 SGHRS and CDR2 YFSETQ. CDR3 residues: CASRRQGQNIQYF. The CDR3 bases are TGCGCCAGCAGACGGCAGGGGCAAAACATTCAGTACTTC.

The CDR3 coding sequence is TGTGCCAGCAGCCCCCAAGGACAGGGGGCGAACACTGAAGCTTTCTTT. Its translation: CASSPQGQGANTEAFF. The gene calls are TRBV7-9 and TRBJ1-1, with 11 bases matching TRBD1. Germline CDR1 reads SEHNR; CDR2 reads FQNEAQ (reference sequence). V shed 5 bases and J 1 base; nucleotides not matched to a gene: 6. There are 16 residues in the CDR3.

The CDR3 protein is CASEGGRSSTDTQYF. The CDR3 nucleotides read TGTGCCAGCGAGGGGGGGCGGTCTAGCACAGATACGCAGTATTTT. V usage is TRBV2 and J usage is TRBJ2-3, with a possible D match to TRBD2 (7 bases). Trimming left V 8 bases short and J 0 bases short, with 15 bases between. CDR3 size: 15 residues. The germline gives CDR1 SNHLY, CDR2 FYNNEI.

The chain joins TRBV9 to TRBJ2-1; TRBD2 aligns across 7 bases. Trimming removed 3 bases from V and 9 bases from J; junction bases left unmatched: 0. The CDR3 spans 11 residues. Germline CDR1 reads SGDLS; CDR2 reads YYNGEE. For the CDR3, the DNA is TGTGCCAGCAGCGGGGAGGGTGAGCAGTTCTTC. Encoded protein: CASSGEGEQFF.